The present TCR beta chain was sequenced within a study of blood T cells in healthy people across ages. On this clonotype itself: The target antigen is unknown.

The authors isolated at least 6.5 million PBMCs per sample. Overall study findings and caveats: Unsorted PBMCs prevented conclusive naive versus antigen-experienced comparison.

Trimming cost V 6 bases and J 8 bases, with 16 bases left between them. Germline CDR1 reads MDHEN; CDR2 reads SYDVKM. The CDR3 is 14 amino acids. A second roughly 7 to 12 cycle PCR used barcoded and J-beta primers. TCRdb reanalysed the 5' RACE reads using MiXCR and keeps one entry per CDR3 protein. The sample yields roughly 2 million distinct CDR3 sequences, just under 50% seen once. The receptor was isolated from a woman aged 40-49 years in good health. The chain combines TRBV28 with TRBJ1-4, with D possibly TRBD1 on 6 matching bases. Material for sequencing was blood. The chain's CDR3 is CASSLQGNREKLFF. The CDR3, as DNA: TGTGCCAGCAGCTTACAGGGTAATCGAGAAAAACTGTTTTTT.